This entry is about one TCR beta chain. Assay used: immunoSEQ multiplex PCR; TCRdb lists only in-frame clones, some missing. The data show fewer than 65,000 clones, around 89% seen once. The data were obtained in a study of OX40 agonist ivuxolimab in advanced cancers. V shed 4 bases and J shed 0 bases, with 7 bases lying between them. The CDR3 spans 14 residues. Looked up from germline, CDR1 is SEHNR and CDR2 is FQNEAQ (reference sequence). This specimen was CD4+ or CD8+ T cells sorted from blood, taken in a trial of the OX40 agonist ivuxolimab. The origin of this receptor is an adult with an advanced solid tumor such as melanoma, head and neck, liver or kidney cancer. The chain employs TRBV7-9 and TRBJ1-5; no clear D gene. The CDR3 DNA reads as TGTGCCAGCAGCTCGGGAGGTAGCAATCAGCCCCAGCATTTT. This sequence encodes CASSSGGSNQPQHF.